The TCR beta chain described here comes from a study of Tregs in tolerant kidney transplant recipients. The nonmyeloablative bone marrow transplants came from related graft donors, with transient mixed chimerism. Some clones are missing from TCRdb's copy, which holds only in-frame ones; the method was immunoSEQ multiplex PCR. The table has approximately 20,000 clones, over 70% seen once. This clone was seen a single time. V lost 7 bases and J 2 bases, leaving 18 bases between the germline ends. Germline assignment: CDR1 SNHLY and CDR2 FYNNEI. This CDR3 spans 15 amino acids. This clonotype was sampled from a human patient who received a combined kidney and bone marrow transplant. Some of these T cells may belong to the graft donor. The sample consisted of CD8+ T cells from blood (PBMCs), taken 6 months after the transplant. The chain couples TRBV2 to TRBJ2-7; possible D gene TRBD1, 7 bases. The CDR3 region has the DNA TGTGCCAGCAAATTCGGGGGCAGGGGGACCTACGAGCAGTACTTC. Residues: CASKFGGRGTYEQYF.